The present T cell receptor beta chain was sequenced within a study of T-cell memory formation after mild COVID-19. Study results and limitations: Contracting CD8+ clones were enriched in EMRA, CD4+ mainly in CM and EM. Cross-reactive memory seemingly joined, as some responding clones were found in pre-infection memory. The authors left the SARS-CoV-2 specificity of second-wave clones peaking on day 37 unconfirmed.

The V segment lost 1 base and the J segment 10 bases; nucleotides outside the gene matches: 12. The V gene's germline CDR1 is LNHDA and CDR2 SQIVND (reference sequence). The CDR3 contains 15 residues. TCRdb recomputed calls from the 5' RACE reads with MiXCR, one row per CDR3 protein. The sample has a few hundred thousand distinct CDR3 sequences; approximately 15% are singletons. Points on this clonotype: Its antigen is unknown.

This clonotype was obtained from a man aged 18-30 years who had mild COVID-19 (a few samples of this study predate the infection). Cell type and time point are not known. This rearrangement joins TRBV19 to TRBJ1-1, with 7 bases aligning to TRBD1. The sample taken for sequencing was PBMCs or a T cell subset sorted from them (not recorded which). The CDR3 bases are TGTGCCAGTAGTATAGTTCACAGGGGTGTTGGCGGAGCTTTCTTT. Translated, it gives CASSIVHRGVGGAFF.